The T cell receptor beta chain described here comes from a study of blood T cell repertoires in COVID-19. About the study: The United States, Italy and Spain provided the acute and convalescent COVID-19 samples.

Looked up from germline, CDR1 is SGHNT and CDR2 is YENEEA. The CDR3 has 14 amino acids. Trimming left V 1 base short and J 4 bases short, with 10 bases between. Authors' processing steps: Reference gene primers were amplified, and this amplification served to estimate nucleated cell counts. Data came from immunoSEQ multiplex PCR; TCRdb stores just in-frame clones and leaves some out. D and trimming come from the DNA, and the V and J calls and clone size come from that table. The table includes more than 95,000 clones, approximately 88% detected once. Material: peripheral blood. The sequence was collected from a man aged 55 to 70 with acute or convalescent COVID-19. This sequence joins TRBV11-3 and TRBJ1-2; D is unresolved. This CDR3 is CASSLGAGSYGYTF. As DNA, the CDR3 is TGTGCCAGCAGCTTAGGAGCGGGGAGCTATGGCTACACCTTC.